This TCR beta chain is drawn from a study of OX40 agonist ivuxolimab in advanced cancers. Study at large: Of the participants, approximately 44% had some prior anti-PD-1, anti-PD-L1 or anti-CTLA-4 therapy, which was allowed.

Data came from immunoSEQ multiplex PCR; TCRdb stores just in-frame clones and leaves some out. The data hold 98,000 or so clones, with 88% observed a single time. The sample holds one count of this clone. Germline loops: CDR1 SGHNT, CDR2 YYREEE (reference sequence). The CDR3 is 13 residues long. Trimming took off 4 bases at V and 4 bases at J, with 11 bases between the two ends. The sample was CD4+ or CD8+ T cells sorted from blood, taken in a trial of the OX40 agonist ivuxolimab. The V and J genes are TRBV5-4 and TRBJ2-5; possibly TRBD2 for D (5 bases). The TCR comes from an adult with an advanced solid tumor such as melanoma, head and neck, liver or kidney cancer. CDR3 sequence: CASSLAAGETQYF. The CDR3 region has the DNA TGTGCCAGCAGCCTAGCTGCCGGAGAGACCCAGTACTTC.